This TCR beta chain was found in a study of blood T cell repertoires in COVID-19. Overall study: PBMCs, B-cell-depleted T cells, or T cells were the source of the cDNA or gDNA that made up the material.

Germline values: CDR1 SQVTM, CDR2 ANQGSEA. The CDR3 totals 12 residues. V lost 4 bases and J lost 4, with 10 bases in between. Profiled with immunoSEQ multiplex PCR; TCRdb holds only in-frame clones, not every one. The sample has 140,000 to 150,000 clones, more than 80% seen once. The TCR was taken from a human donor with acute or convalescent COVID-19. The donor label of this sample is uncertain. Sequencing was done on a sample of peripheral blood. V and J are TRBV29-1 and TRBJ1-2; no definite D call. CDR3 in DNA: TGCAGCGTTGGATCAGAATTCTATGGCTACACCTTC. This translates into CSVGSEFYGYTF.